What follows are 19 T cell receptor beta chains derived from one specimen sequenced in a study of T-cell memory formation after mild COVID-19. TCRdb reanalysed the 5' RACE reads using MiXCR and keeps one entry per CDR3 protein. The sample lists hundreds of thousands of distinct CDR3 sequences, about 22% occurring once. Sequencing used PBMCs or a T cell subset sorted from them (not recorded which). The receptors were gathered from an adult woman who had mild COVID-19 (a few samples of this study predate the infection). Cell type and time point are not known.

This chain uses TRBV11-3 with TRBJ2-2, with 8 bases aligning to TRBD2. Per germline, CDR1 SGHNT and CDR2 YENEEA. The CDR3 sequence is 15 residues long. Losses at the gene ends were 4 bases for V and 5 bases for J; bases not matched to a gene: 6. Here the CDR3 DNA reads TGTGCCAGCAGCTCTTCTAGCGGGTGGACCGGGGAGCTGTTTTTT. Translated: CASSSSSGWTGELFF. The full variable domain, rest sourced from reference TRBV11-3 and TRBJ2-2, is EAGVVQSPRYKIIEKKQPVAFWCNPISGHNTLYWYLQNLGQGPELLIRYENEEAVDDSQLPKDRFSAERLKGVDSTLKIQPAELGDSAVYLCASSSSSGWTGELFFGEGSRLTVL.

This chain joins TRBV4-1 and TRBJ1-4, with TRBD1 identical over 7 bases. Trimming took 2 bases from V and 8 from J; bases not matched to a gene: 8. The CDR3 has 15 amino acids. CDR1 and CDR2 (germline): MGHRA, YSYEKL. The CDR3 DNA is TGCGCCAGCAGCCAACTGGGACAGAGAGAGGAAAAACTGTTTTTT. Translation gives CASSQLGQREEKLFF.

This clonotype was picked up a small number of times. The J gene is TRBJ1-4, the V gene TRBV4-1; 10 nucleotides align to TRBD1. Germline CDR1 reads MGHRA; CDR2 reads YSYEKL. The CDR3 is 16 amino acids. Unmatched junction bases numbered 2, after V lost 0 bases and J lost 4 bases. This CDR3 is CASSQDDRGLNEKLFF. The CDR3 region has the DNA TGCGCCAGCAGCCAAGACGACAGGGGGCTTAATGAAAAACTGTTTTTT.

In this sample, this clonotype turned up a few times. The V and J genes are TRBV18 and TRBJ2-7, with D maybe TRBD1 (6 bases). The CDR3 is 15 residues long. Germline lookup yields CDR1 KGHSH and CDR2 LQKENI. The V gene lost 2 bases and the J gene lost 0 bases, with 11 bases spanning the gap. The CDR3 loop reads CASSPRDIASYEQYF. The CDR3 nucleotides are TGTGCCAGCTCACCAAGGGACATAGCCTCCTACGAGCAGTACTTC.

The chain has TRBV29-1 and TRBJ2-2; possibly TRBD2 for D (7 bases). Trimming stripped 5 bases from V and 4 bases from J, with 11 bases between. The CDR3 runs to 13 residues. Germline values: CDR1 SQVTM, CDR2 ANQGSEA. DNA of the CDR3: TGCAGCGTTCAGGGAGGGGGCACCGGGGAGCTGTTTTTT. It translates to CSVQGGGTGELFF.

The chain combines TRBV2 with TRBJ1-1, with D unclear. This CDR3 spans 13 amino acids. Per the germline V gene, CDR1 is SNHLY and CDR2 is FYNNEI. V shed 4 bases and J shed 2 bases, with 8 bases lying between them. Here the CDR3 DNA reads TGTGCCAGCAGTGGTCAGAAAAACACTGAAGCTTTCTTT. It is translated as CASSGQKNTEAFF.

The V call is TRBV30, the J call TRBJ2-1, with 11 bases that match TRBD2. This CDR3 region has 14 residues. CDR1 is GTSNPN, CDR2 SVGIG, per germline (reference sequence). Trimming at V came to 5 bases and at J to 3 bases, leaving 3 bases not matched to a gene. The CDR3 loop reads CAWAGLAVYNEQFF. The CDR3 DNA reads TGTGCCTGGGCGGGACTAGCGGTCTACAATGAGCAGTTCTTC.

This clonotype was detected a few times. CDR3: CASSLKGPPALNTDTQYF. DNA of the CDR3: TGTGCCAGCAGCTTAAAGGGGCCCCCCGCGCTGAACACAGATACGCAGTATTTT. V is TRBV7-3 and J is TRBJ2-3, with a weak D call TRBD1 (5 bases). The germline V gene has CDR1 SGHTA and CDR2 FQGTGA. The CDR3 consists of 18 residues. V lost 1 base and J lost 2, with 19 bases in between. The full variable domain, rest sourced from reference TRBV7-3 and TRBJ2-3, is GAGVSQTPSNKVTEKGKYVELRCDPISGHTALYWYRQSLGQGPEFLIYFQGTGAADDSGLPNDRFFAVRPEGSVSTLKIQRTERGDSAVYLCASSLKGPPALNTDTQYFGPGTRLTVL.

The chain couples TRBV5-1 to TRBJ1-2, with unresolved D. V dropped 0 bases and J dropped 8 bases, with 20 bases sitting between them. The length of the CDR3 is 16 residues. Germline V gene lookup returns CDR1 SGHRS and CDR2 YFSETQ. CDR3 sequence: CASSLVAGPLTWGYTF. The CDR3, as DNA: TGCGCCAGCAGCTTGGTGGCAGGCCCCCTTACATGGGGCTACACCTTC.

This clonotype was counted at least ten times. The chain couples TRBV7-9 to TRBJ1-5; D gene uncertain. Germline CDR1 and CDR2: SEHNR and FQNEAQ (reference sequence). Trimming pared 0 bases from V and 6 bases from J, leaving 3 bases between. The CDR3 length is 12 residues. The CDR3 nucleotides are TGTGCCAGCAGCTTAGCAGGTCAGCCCCAGCATTTT. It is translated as CASSLAGQPQHF. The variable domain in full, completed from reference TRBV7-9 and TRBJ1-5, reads DTGVSQNPRHKITKRGQNVTFRCDPISEHNRLYWYRQTLGQGPEFLTYFQNEAQLEKSRLLSDRFSAERPKGSFSTLEIQRTEQGDSAMYLCASSLAGQPQHFGDGTRLSIL.

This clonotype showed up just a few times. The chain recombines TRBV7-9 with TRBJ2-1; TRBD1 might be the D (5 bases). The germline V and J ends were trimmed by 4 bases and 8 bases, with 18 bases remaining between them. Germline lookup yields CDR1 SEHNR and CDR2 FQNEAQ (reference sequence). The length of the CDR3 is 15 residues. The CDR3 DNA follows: TGTGCCAGCAGCTCTCCAGGGATCTCGGTTGATGAGCAGTTCTTC. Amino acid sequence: CASSSPGISVDEQFF.

CDR3 residues: CASSSAGQGNTEAFF. As DNA, the CDR3 is TGTGCCAGCAGCAGTGCGGGACAGGGGAACACTGAAGCTTTCTTT. The rearrangement links TRBV7-9 to TRBJ1-1; 9 bases map to TRBD1. V lost 5 bases, J lost 1 base, and 5 bases stayed unmatched. Germline V gene lookup returns CDR1 SEHNR and CDR2 FQNEAQ (reference sequence). The length of the CDR3 is 15 residues.

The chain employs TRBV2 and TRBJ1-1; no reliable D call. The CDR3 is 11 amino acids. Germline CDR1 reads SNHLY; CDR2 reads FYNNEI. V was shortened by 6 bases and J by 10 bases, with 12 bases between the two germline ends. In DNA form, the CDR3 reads TGTGCCAGCAGCCCGGTCCTGCGAGCTTTCTTT. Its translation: CASSPVLRAFF.

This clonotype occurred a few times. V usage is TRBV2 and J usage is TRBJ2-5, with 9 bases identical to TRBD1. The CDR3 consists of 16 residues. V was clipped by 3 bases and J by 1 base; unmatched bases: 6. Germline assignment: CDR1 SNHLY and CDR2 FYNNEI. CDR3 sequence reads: CASSDPKTGGQETQYF. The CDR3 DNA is TGTGCCAGCAGTGACCCGAAGACAGGGGGCCAAGAGACCCAGTACTTC.

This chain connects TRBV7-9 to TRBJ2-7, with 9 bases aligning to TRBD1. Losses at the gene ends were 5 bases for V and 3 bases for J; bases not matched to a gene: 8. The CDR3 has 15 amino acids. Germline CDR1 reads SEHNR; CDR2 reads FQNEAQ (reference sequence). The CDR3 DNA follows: TGTGCCAGCAGCGCCACAGGGGGCGTCCTCTACGAGCAGTACTTC. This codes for CASSATGGVLYEQYF.

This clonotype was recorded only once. CDR3 DNA sequence: TGTGCCAGAAGTGGGCAGAACTATGGCTACACCTTC. This sequence encodes CARSGQNYGYTF. This chain joins TRBV5-3 and TRBJ1-2; D remains unclear. TRBV5-3 is given ORF status, its function remaining uncertain. Deletions cut 5 bases from V and 2 bases from J, with 7 bases between. This CDR3 has 12 residues.

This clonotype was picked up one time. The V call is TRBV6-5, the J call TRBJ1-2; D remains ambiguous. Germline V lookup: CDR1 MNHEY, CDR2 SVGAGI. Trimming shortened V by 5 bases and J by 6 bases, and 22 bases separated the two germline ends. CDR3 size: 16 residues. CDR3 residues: CASSRAGQVGVDGYTF. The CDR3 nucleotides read TGTGCCAGCAGTCGTGCTGGGCAGGTCGGGGTGGATGGCTACACCTTC.

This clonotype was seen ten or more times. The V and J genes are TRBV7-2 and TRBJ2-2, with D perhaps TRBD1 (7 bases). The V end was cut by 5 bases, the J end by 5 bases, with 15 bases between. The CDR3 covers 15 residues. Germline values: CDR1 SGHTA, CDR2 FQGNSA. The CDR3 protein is CASSPWPGGTGELFF. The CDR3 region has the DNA TGTGCCAGCAGCCCCTGGCCAGGGGGGACCGGGGAGCTGTTTTTT.

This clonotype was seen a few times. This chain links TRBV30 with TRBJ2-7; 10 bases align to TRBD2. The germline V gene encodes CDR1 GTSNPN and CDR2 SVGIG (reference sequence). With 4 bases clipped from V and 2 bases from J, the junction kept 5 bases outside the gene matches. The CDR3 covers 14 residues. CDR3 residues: CAWNRLAGAYEQYF. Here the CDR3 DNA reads TGTGCCTGGAACCGTCTAGCGGGGGCCTACGAGCAGTACTTC. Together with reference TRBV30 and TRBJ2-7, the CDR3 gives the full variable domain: SQTIHQWPATLVQPVGSPLSLECTVEGTSNPNLYWYRQAAGRGLQLLFYSVGIGQISSEVPQNLSASRPQDRQFILSSKKLLLSDSGFYLCAWNRLAGAYEQYFGPGTRLTVT.